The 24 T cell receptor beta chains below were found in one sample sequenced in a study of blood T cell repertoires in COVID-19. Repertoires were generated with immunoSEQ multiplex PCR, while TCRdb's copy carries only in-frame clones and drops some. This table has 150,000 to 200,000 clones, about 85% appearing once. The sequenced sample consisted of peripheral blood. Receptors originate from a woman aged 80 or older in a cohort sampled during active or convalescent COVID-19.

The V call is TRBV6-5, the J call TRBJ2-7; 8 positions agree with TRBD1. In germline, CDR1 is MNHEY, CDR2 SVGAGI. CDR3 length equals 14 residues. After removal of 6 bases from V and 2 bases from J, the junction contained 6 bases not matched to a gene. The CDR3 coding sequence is TGTGCCAGCAGCGACAGGGGTAGGACCTACGAGCAGTACGTC. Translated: CASSDRGRTYEQYV.

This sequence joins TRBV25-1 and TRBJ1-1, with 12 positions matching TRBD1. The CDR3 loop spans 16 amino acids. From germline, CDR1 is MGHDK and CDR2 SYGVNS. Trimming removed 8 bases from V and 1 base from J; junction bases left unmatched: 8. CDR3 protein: CASGGDRGRKNTEAFF. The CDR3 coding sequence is TGTGCCAGCGGAGGGGACAGGGGGCGAAAGAACACTGAAGCTTTCTTT. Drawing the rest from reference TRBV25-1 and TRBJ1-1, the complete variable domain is EADIYQTPRYLVIGTGKKITLECSQTMGHDKMYWYQQDPGMELHLIHYSYGVNSTEKGDLSSESTVSRIRTEHFPLTLESARPSHTSQYLCASGGDRGRKNTEAFFGQGTRLTVV.

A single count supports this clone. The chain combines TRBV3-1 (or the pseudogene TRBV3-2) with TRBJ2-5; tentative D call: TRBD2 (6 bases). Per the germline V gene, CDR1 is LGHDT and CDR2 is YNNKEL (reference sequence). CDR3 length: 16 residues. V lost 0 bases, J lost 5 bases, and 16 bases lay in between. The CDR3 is CASSQERGLEWETQYF. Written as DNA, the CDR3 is TGTGCCAGCAGCCAAGAAAGGGGACTGGAGTGGGAGACCCAGTACTTC.

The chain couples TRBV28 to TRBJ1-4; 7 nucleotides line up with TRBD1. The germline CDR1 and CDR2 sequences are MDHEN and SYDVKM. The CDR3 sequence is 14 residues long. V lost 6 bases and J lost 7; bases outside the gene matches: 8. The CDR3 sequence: CASRADREIEKLFF. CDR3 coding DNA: TGTGCCAGCAGGGCCGACAGGGAGATTGAAAAACTGTTTTTT.

CDR3 coding DNA: TGTGCCAGCACTGGACAGTCCCCGGGGTCACCCCTCCACTTT. It codes for CASTGQSPGSPLHF. The rearrangement links TRBV2 to TRBJ1-6, with D perhaps TRBD1 (6 bases). Germline assignment: CDR1 SNHLY and CDR2 FYNNEI. V dropped 7 bases and J dropped 10 bases, with 17 bases sitting between them. The CDR3 is made up of 14 amino acids.

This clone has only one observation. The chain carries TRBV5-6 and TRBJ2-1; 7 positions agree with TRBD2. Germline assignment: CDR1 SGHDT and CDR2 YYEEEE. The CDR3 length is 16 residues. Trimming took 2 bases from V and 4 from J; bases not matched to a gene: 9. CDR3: CASSLIGRELYNEQFF. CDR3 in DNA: TGTGCCAGCAGCTTAATAGGGAGGGAGTTATACAATGAGCAGTTCTTC.

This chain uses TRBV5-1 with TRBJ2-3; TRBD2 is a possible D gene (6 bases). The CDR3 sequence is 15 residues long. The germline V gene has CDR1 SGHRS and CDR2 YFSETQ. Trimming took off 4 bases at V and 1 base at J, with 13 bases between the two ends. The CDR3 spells CASSAGTYRTDTQYF. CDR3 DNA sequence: TGCGCCAGCAGCGCAGGGACTTACCGCACAGATACGCAGTATTTT. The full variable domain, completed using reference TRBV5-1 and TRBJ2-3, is KAGVTQTPRYLIKTRGQQVTLSCSPISGHRSVSWYQQTPGQGLQFLFEYFSETQRNKGNFPGRFSGRQFSNSRSEMNVSTLELGDSALYLCASSAGTYRTDTQYFGPGTRLTVL.

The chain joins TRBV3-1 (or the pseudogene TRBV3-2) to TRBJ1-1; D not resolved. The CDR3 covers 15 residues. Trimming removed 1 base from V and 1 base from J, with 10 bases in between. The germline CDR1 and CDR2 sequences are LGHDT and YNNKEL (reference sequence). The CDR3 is CASSQGRGWNTEAFF. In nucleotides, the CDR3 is TGTGCCAGCAGCCAAGGGCGGGGATGGAACACTGAAGCTTTCTTT.

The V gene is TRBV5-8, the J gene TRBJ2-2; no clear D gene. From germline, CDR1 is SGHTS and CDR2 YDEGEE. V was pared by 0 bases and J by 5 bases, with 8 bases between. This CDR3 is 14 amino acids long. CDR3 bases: TGTGCCAGCAGCTTGGCGGGTGCAACCGGGGAGCTGTTTTTT. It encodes CASSLAGATGELFF.

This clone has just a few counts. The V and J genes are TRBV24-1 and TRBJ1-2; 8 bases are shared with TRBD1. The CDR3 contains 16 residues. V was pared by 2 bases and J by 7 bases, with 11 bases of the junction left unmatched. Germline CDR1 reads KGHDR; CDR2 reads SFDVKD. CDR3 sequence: CATSDWGYRGISGYTF. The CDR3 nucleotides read TGTGCCACCAGTGATTGGGGCTACAGGGGGATAAGTGGCTACACCTTC.

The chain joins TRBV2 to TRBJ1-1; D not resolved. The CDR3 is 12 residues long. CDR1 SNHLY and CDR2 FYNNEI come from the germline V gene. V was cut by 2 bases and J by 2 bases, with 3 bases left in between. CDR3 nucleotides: TGTGCCAGCAGTGAACAAAACACTGAAGCTTTCTTT. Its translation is CASSEQNTEAFF. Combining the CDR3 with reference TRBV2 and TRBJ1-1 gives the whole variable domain EPEVTQTPSHQVTQMGQEVILRCVPISNHLYFYWYRQILGQKVEFLVSFYNNEISEKSEIFDDQFSVERPDGSNFTLKIRSTKLEDSAMYFCASSEQNTEAFFGQGTRLTVV.

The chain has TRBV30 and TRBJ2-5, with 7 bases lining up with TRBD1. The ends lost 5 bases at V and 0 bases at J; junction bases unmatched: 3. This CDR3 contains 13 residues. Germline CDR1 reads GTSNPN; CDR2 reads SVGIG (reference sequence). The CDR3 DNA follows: TGTGCCTGGTCAGGGGGTTACCAAGAGACCCAGTACTTC. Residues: CAWSGGYQETQYF.

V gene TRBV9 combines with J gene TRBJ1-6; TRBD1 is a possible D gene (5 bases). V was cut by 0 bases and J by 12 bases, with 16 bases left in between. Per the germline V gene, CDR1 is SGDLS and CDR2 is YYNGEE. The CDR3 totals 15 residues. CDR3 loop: CASSVEGTGIIPLHF. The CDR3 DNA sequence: TGTGCCAGCAGCGTAGAAGGAACAGGAATCATACCCCTCCACTTT.

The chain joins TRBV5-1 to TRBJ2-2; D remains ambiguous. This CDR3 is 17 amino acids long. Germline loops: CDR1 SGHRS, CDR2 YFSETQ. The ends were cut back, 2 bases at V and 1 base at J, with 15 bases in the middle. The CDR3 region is CASSFGSSGLNTGELFF. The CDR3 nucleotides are TGCGCCAGCAGCTTCGGTAGTTCCGGTTTGAACACCGGGGAGCTGTTTTTT.

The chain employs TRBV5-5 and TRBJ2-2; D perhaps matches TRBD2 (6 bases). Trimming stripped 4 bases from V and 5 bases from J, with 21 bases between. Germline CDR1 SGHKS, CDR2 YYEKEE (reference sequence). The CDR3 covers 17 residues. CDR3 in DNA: TGTGCCAGCAGCCCCCTGGGGCGGGAAAGGAGGACCGGGGAGCTGTTTTTT. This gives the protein CASSPLGRERRTGELFF.

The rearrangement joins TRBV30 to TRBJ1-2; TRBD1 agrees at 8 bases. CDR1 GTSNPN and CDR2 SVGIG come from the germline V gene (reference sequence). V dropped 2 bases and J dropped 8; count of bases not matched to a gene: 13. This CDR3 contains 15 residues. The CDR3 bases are TGTGCCTGGAGTTTGACCACCAACGACAGGGGAGGCTACACCTTC. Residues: CAWSLTTNDRGGYTF.

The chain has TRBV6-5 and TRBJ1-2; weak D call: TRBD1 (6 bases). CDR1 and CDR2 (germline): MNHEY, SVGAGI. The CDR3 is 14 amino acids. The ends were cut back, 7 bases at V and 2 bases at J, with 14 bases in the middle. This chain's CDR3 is CASNRIGGNYGYTF. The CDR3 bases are TGTGCCAGCAACAGAATAGGGGGAAACTATGGCTACACCTTC.

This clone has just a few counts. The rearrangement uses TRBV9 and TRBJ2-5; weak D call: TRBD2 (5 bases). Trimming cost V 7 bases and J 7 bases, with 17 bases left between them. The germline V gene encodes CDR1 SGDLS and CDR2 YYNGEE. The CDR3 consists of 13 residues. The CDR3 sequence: CASSVSDTGTQYF. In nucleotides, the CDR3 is TGTGCCAGCTCTGTTAGCGATACTGGGACCCAGTACTTC.

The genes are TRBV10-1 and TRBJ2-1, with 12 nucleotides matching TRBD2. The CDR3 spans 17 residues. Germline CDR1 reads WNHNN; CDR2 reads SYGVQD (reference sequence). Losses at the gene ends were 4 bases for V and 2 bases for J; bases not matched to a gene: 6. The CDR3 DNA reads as TGCGCCAGCAGTGGGACTAGCGGGACGTTAACCTACAATGAGCAGTTCTTC. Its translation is CASSGTSGTLTYNEQFF.

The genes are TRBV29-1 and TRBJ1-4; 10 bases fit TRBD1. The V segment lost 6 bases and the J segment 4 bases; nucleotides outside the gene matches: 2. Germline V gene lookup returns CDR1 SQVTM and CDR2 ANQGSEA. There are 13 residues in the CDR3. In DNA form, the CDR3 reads TGCAGCGTCGGGACAGGGGTTAATGAAAAACTGTTTTTT. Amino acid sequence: CSVGTGVNEKLFF. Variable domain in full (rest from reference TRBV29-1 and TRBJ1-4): SAVISQKPSRDICQRGTSLTIQCQVDSQVTMMFWYRQQPGQSLTLIATANQGSEATYESGFVIDKFPISRPNLTFSTLTVSNMSPEDSSIYLCSVGTGVNEKLFFGSGTQLSVL.

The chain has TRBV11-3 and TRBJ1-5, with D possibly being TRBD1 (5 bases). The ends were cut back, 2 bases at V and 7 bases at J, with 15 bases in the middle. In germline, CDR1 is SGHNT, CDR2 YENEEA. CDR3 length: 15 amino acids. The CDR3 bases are TGTGCCAGCAGCTTATATGCAGGGCCTGAGCAGCCCCAGCATTTT. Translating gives CASSLYAGPEQPQHF.

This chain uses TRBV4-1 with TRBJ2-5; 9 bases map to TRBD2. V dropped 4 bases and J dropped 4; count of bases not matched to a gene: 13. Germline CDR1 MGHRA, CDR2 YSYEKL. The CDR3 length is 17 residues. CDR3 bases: TGCGCCAGCAGCCCCAGGGTGTGGGGCGGGAGGGCAGAGACCCAGTACTTC. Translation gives CASSPRVWGGRAETQYF.

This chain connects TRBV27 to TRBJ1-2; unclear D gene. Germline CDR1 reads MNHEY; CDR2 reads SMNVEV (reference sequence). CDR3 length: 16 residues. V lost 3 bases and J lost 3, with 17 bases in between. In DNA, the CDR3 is TGTGCCAGCAGTTTGGGCCGTACGACCCGATACTATGGCTACACCTTC. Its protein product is CASSLGRTTRYYGYTF.

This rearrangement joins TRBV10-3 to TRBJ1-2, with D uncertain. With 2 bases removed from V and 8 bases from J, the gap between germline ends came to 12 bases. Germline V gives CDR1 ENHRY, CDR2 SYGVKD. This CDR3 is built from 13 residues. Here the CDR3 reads CAISEDDSSGYTF. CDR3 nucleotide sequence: TGTGCCATCAGTGAGGACGACTCATCGGGCTACACCTTC.